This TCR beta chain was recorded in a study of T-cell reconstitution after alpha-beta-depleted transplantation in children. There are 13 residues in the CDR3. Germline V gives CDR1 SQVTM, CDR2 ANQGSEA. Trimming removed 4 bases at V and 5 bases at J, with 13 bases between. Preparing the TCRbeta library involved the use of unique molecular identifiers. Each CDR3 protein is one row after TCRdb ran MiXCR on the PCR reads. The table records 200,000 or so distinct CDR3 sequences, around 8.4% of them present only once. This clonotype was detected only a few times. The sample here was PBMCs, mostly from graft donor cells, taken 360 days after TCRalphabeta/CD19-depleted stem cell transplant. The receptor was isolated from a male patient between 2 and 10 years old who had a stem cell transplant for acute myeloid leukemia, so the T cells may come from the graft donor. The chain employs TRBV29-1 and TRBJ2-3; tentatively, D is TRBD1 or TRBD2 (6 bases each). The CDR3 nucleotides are TGCAGCGTTGCTTTACAGGGAGGAGATACGCAGTATTTT. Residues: CSVALQGGDTQYF.